This T cell receptor beta chain was sequenced for a study of STAT3 mutations in large granular lymphocyte leukemia. Concerning this clone itself: What it binds is unknown.

Study results and limitations: Differing intervals and regimens complicate linking therapy response to clone burden. In T-cell large granular lymphocyte leukemia, about half of patients showed multiple immunodominant subclonotypes. After therapy, about 35% of the 18 patients switched clonotypes, all new clones STAT3 wild type.

About 40,773 productive templates were obtained per sample on average. Sequencing was performed with immunoSEQ multiplex PCR; in TCRdb, only in-frame clones are kept and a portion is missing. Of approximately 20,000 clones listed, around 93% are singletons. The germline V gene encodes CDR1 KGHSH and CDR2 LQKENI. The CDR3 has 14 residues. The V gene end was trimmed by 4 bases and the J gene end by 5 bases; junction bases not matched to a gene: 7. The sequenced material came from peripheral blood mononuclear cells. This clonotype was obtained from a man between 60 and 70 years old with T-cell large granular lymphocyte leukemia. Some clones in this sample may be carry-over from other donors' samples. The chain has TRBV18 and TRBJ2-5, with 7 bases identical to TRBD2. The CDR3 sequence: CASSREGQGETQYF. The CDR3 nucleotides read TGTGCCAGCTCACGGGAGGGCCAAGGGGAGACCCAGTACTTC.